Here is one T cell receptor beta chain with its context. Its antigen is unknown. The CDR3 extends over 14 amino acids. The germline V gene encodes CDR1 LGHNA and CDR2 YNFKEQ. V gave up 3 bases and J gave up 2 bases, with 9 bases separating them. These data belong to a study of cytomegalovirus exposure and HLA in healthy donors. Notes on the study in general: Most of the TCR beta V segments (in an earlier analysis) were productive either about 87% or about 30% of the time. A likely sequencing artifact accounted for one observed cluster of highly shared sequence variants.

Amplification used 60 Vbeta primers and 13 Jbeta primers. Data came from immunoSEQ multiplex PCR; TCRdb stores just in-frame clones and leaves some out. The sample lists some 66,000 clones, roughly 80% occurring once. This receptor was obtained from a woman aged 25 to 39 in good health and CMV-seronegative. Sequenced sample: PBMCs. V is TRBV4-2 and J is TRBJ2-3; D possibly corresponds to TRBD1 (6 bases). This CDR3 is CASSQGQPTDTQYF. DNA of the CDR3: TGTGCCAGCAGCCAGGGACAACCCACAGATACGCAGTATTTT.